This T cell receptor (beta chain) was documented in a study of patients and donors after allogeneic stem cell transplantation. TCRdb passed the RT-PCR reads through MiXCR, listing each CDR3 protein once. Found here are approximately 220,000 distinct CDR3 sequences, about 38% of them singletons; the top ten hold around 10%. With 4 bases removed from V and 4 bases from J, the gap between germline ends came to 20 bases. The germline V gene encodes CDR1 SGDLS and CDR2 YYNGEE. The length of the CDR3 is 16 residues. The sample was blood, either unsorted or a sorted T cell fraction (not recorded which). The sequence derives from a human donor who was either an allogeneic HSCT recipient or a stem cell or donor lymphocyte infusion donor (not recorded which). It is not recorded whose cells these are; they may come from a transplant donor. V gene TRBV9 combines with J gene TRBJ1-2; D may be TRBD1 (5 bases). CDR3 residues: CASSPRAGPRLYGYTF. CDR3 DNA sequence: TGTGCCAGCAGCCCCCGTGCGGGGCCCAGGCTCTATGGCTACACCTTC. The full variable domain, rest sourced from reference TRBV9 and TRBJ1-2, is DSGVTQTPKHLITATGQRVTLRCSPRSGDLSVYWYQQSLDQGLQFLIQYYNGEERAKGNILERFSAQQFPDLHSELNLSSLELGDSALYFCASSPRAGPRLYGYTFGSGTRLTVV.